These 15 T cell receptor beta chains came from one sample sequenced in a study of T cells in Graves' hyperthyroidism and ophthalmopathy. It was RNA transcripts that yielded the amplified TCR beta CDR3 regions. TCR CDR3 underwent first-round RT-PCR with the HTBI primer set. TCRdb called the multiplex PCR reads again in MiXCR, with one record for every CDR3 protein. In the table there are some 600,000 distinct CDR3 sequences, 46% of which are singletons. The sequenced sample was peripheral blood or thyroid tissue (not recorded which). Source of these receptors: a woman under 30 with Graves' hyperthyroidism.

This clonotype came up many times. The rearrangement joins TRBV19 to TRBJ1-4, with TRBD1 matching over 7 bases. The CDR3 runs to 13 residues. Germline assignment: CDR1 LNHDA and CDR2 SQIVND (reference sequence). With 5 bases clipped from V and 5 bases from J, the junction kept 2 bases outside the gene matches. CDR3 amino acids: CASSAQGNEKLFF. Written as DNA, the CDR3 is TGTGCCAGTAGTGCACAGGGGAATGAAAAACTGTTTTTT. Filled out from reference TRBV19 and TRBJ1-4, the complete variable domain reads DGGITQSPKYLFRKEGQNVTLSCEQNLNHDAMYWYRQDPGQGLRLIYYSQIVNDFQKGDIAEGYSVSREKKESFPLTVTSAQKNPTAFYLCASSAQGNEKLFFGSGTQLSVL.

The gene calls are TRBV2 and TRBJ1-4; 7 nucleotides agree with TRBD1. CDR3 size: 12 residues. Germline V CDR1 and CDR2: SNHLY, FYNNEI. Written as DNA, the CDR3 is TGTGCTTTCCGACAGGGATCGGGAAAACTGTTTTTT. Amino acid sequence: CAFRQGSGKLFF.

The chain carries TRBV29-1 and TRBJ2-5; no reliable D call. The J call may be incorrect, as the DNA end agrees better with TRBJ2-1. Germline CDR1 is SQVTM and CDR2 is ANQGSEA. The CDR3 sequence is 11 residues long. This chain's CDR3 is CSEYSDNEQFF. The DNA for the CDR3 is TGCAGCGAGTACAGTGATAATGAGCAGTTCTTC.

In nucleotides, the CDR3 is TGTGCCAGTAGTACCGTCGCGGGAGCGAACACCGGGGAGCTGTTTTTT. It specifies CASSTVAGANTGELFF. The chain recombines TRBV19 with TRBJ2-2; TRBD2 matches at 7 bases. The CDR3 is 16 amino acids. The V gene's germline CDR1 is LNHDA and CDR2 SQIVND (reference sequence). The ends lost 4 bases at V and 0 bases at J; junction bases unmatched: 5.

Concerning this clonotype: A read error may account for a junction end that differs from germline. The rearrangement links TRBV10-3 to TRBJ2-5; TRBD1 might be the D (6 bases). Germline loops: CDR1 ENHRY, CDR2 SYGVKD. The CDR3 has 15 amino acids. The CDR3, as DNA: TGTGCCATCAGTGAGCATACAGGGCTCCAAGAGGCCCAGTACTTC. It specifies CAISEHTGLQEAQYF.

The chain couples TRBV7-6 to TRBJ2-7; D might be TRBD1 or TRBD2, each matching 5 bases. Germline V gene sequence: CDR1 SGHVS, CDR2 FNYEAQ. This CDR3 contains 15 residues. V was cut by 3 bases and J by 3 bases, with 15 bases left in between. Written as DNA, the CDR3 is TGTGCCAGCAGCTTGGGGGAGCGCGACTACTACGAGCAGTACTTC. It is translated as CASSLGERDYYEQYF.

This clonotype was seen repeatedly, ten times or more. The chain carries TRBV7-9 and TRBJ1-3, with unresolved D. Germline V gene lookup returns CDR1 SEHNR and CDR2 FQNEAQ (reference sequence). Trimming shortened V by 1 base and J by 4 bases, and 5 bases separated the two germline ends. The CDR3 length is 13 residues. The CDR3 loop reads CASSLGQGNTIYF. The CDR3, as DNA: TGTGCCAGCAGCTTAGGACAAGGAAACACCATATATTTT.

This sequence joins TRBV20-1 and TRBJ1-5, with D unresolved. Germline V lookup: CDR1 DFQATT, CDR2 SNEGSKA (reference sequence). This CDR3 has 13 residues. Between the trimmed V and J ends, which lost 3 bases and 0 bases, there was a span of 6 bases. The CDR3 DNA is TGCAGTGCTAGCTTGGGTAGCAATCAGCCCCAGCATTTT. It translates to CSASLGSNQPQHF.

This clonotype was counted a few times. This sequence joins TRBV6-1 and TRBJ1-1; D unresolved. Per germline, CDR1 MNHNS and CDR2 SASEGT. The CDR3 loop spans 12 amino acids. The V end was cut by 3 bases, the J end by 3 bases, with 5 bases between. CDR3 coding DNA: TGTGCCAGCAGTGACCCATACACTGAAGCTTTCTTT. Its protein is CASSDPYTEAFF.

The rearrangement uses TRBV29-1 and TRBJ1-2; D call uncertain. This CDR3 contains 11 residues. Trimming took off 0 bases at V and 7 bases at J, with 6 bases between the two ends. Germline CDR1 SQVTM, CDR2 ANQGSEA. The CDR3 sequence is CSVEEASGYTF. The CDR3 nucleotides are TGCAGCGTTGAAGAGGCGAGTGGCTACACCTTC.

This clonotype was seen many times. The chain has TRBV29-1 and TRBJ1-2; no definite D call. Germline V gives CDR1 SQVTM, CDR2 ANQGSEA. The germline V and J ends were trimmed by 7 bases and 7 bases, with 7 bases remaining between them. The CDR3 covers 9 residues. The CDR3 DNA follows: TGCAGCGCCCTGCCTGGCTACACCTTC. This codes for CSALPGYTF.

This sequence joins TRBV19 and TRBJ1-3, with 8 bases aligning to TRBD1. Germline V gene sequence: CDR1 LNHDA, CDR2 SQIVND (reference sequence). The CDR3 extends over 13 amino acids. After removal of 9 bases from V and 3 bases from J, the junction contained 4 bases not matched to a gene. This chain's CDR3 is CASRDRGGNTIYF. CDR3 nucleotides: TGTGCCAGCAGAGACAGGGGTGGAAACACCATATATTTT.

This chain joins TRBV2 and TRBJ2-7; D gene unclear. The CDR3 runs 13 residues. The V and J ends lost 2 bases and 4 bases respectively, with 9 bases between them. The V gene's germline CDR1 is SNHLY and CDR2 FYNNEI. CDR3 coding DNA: TGTGCCAGCAGTGAAAGGAGACATTACGAGCAGTACTTC. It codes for CASSERRHYEQYF.

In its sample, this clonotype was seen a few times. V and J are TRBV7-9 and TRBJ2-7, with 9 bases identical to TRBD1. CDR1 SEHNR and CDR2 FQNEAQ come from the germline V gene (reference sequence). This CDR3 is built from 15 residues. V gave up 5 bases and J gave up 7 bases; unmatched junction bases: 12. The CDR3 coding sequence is TGTGCCAGCAGCCCCCGGGACAGGGTTGATCGGGAGCAGTACTTC. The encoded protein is CASSPRDRVDREQYF.

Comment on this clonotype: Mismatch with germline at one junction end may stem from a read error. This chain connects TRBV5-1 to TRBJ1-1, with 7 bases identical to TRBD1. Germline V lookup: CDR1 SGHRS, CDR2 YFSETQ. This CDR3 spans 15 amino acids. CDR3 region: CACSLTGNLNTEAFF. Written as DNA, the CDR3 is TGTGCCTGCAGCTTGACAGGGAACCTGAACACTGAAGCTTTCTTT.